The clone carrying this TCR beta chain occurred a few times. Its target is unknown. This sample was taken from a study of T cell repertoires in cytomegalovirus infection. As for the study in general: Indications came from public TCR beta signatures; they pointed to CMV infection and to a matching HLA type.

The CDR3 has 16 amino acids. Trimming removed 1 base from V and 6 bases from J, with 18 bases in between. CDR1 and CDR2 (germline): MDHEN, SYDVKM. MiXCR was run by TCRdb on the reads, yielding one entry per CDR3 protein. Counted here are under 350,000 distinct CDR3 sequences, approximately 10% occurring once; the ten biggest clones make up approximately 2.4%. Whole-study findings and limits: There were HLA-C-restricted CMV-specific TCR beta clonotypes dominating the ex vivo response. Carriers of CMV plus the relevant HLA were identified by cumulative public TCR beta family frequency.

The receptor comes from a human donor in good health (CMV status not recorded). Some clones in this sample may be carry-over from other donors' samples. The chain has TRBV28 and TRBJ1-1; D might be TRBD1 (6 bases). Sequenced material: PBMCs. CDR3: CASSLYFQGLLAEAFF. The CDR3 DNA reads as TGTGCCAGCAGTTTATATTTTCAGGGGTTGTTAGCTGAAGCTTTCTTT.